The next 5 T cell receptor beta chains were all read from a single sample in a study of blood T cell repertoires in COVID-19. Data came from immunoSEQ multiplex PCR; TCRdb stores just in-frame clones and leaves some out. In the table there are around 300,000 clones, under 90% of which are singletons. The sample was PBMCs or T cells enriched from blood (not recorded which). These receptors were obtained from a woman aged 25 to 45 who had recovered from COVID-19.

The chain joins TRBV27 to TRBJ1-2; 9 positions match TRBD1. CDR1 is MNHEY and CDR2 is SMNVEV in the germline V gene (reference sequence). V shed 5 bases and J 1 base; nucleotides not matched to a gene: 5. The CDR3 consists of 15 residues. CDR3: CASSPGTGLNYGYTF. The CDR3 bases are TGTGCCAGCAGTCCAGGGACAGGGCTTAACTATGGCTACACCTTC.

The rearrangement uses TRBV19 and TRBJ1-1; TRBD1 matches 9 bases. Germline V CDR1 and CDR2: LNHDA, SQIVND (reference sequence). After removal of 1 base from V and 10 bases from J, the junction contained 16 bases not matched to a gene. This CDR3 comprises 17 residues. The CDR3 loop is CASSIGHRGPRVFGAFF. CDR3 DNA sequence: TGTGCCAGTAGTATAGGGCACAGGGGGCCGAGAGTTTTTGGAGCTTTCTTT.

Comments on this clone: This sample also contains other DNA sequences that code for the same CDR3. V and J are TRBV18 and TRBJ2-7; 14 bases are shared with TRBD2. Germline trimming cut 6 bases from V and 3 bases from J; bases unmatched to any gene: 4. CDR1 and CDR2 (germline): KGHSH, LQKENI. The CDR3 runs 15 residues. As DNA, the CDR3 is TGTGCCAGCTCCCCGGGACTAGCGGGAGTCTACGAGCAGTACTTC. Translation gives CASSPGLAGVYEQYF.

The chain recombines TRBV6-2 or TRBV6-3 with TRBJ1-1; TRBD1 matches at 7 bases. The CDR3 extends over 14 amino acids. Per the germline V gene, CDR1 is MNHEY and CDR2 is SVGEGT. Losses at the gene ends were 5 bases for V and 2 bases for J; bases not matched to a gene: 5. Written as DNA, the CDR3 is TGTGCCAGCAGTCTGGGACAGCTTAACACTGAAGCTTTCTTT. Translating it yields CASSLGQLNTEAFF.

The chain combines TRBV7-3 with TRBJ2-7; 11 bases agree with TRBD2. V dropped 6 bases and J dropped 1; count of bases not matched to a gene: 8. Germline values: CDR1 SGHTA, CDR2 FQGTGA. The CDR3 runs 16 residues. For the CDR3, the DNA is TGTGCCAGCAGAGTGCCGCTAGCGGGAGGTTCCTACGAGCAGTACTTC. This gives the protein CASRVPLAGGSYEQYF.